This T cell receptor (beta chain) was identified during a study of CD8+ T cells in alopecia areata. Study-wide background: Severity was scored as percentage of affected scalp area in treated patients. General study points: The presence of one nonresponder keeps the tie between baseline CD8+ expansion and response uncertain. Scalp clonality and expanded CD8+ clones among the top 100 fell significantly with tofacitinib.

Trimming took 5 bases from V and 7 from J; bases not matched to a gene: 7. This CDR3 is 15 amino acids long. The germline V gene has CDR1 MNHEY and CDR2 SVGAGI. Treatment denoted: oral pan-JAK inhibitor, 5-10 mg twice daily. Obtained from alopecia areata patients were lesional scalp punch biopsies along with peripheral blood. As to this clone: The target antigen is unknown.

RNA, once extracted, was reverse transcribed into cDNA for use as the sequencing template. Libraries were prepared by immunoSEQ multiplex PCR; TCRdb keeps only in-frame clonotypes and omits some of them. The sample consists of about 250,000 clones, about three fifths of them appearing once. This specimen was CD4+ T cells sorted from blood, taken at week 52, from a patient treated with tofacitinib. The V gene is TRBV6-5, the J gene TRBJ1-6; 8 nucleotides match TRBD1. The source of this sequence is a human donor with alopecia areata. The CDR3 is CASSRPGGRNSPLHF. As DNA, the CDR3 is TGTGCCAGCAGTCGTCCAGGGGGCCGGAATTCACCCCTCCACTTT.